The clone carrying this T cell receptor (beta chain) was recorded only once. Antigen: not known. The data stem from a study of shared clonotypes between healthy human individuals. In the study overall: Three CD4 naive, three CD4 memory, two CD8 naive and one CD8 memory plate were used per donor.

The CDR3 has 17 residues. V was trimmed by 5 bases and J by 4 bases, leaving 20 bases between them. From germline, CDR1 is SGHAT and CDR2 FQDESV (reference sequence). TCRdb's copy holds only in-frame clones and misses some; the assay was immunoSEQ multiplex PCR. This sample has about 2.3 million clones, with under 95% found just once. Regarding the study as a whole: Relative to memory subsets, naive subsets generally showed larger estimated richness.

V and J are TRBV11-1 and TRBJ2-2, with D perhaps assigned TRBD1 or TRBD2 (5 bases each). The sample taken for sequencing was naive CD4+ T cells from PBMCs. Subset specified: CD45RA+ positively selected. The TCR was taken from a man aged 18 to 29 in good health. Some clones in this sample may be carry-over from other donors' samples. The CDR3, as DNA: TGTGCCAGCAGCGGAGATCCGGACCTGAGGGGCACCGGGGAGCTGTTTTTT. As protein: CASSGDPDLRGTGELFF.